The rows below give T cell receptor beta chains drawn from one sample of a study of control samples from healthy donors and cancer patients. Sequencing was performed with immunoSEQ multiplex PCR; in TCRdb, only in-frame clones are kept and a portion is missing. The sample yields some 220,000 clones, about 95% seen once. Input material: blood. The receptors here all came from a man aged 50-60 years in good health. Both conserved end residues are part of each CDR3. Fields, in order: CDR3 protein, J gene, clone size, V gene. Clone size is shown for a subset of rows, as once, few, many or a class of expanded clone.

CDR3 protein: CASSFGGALEGSPLHF
J gene: TRBJ1-6
clone size: -
V gene: TRBV27

CDR3 protein: CASSPGGSLNQPQHF
J gene: TRBJ1-5
clone size: few
V gene: TRBV4-1

CDR3 protein: CASSLDRGPSTDTQYF
J gene: TRBJ2-3
clone size: -
V gene: TRBV11-2

CDR3 protein: CASAGQGGTEAFF
J gene: TRBJ1-1
clone size: -
V gene: TRBV5-1

CDR3 protein: CAWNKQATYEQYF
J gene: TRBJ2-7
clone size: -
V gene: TRBV30

CDR3 protein: CASSWTGDTEAFF
J gene: TRBJ1-1
clone size: -
V gene: TRBV5-1

CDR3 protein: CASSQMAGGLTDTQYF
J gene: TRBJ2-3
clone size: -
V gene: TRBV4-2

CDR3 protein: CASSLVGRASGNTIYF
J gene: TRBJ1-3
clone size: -
V gene: TRBV5-8

CDR3 protein: CASSSRGASSYNEQFF
J gene: TRBJ2-1
clone size: -
V gene: TRBV19

CDR3 protein: CASSEQSYNEQFF
J gene: TRBJ2-1
clone size: -
V gene: TRBV11-3

CDR3 protein: CASGDRVAYGYTF
J gene: TRBJ1-2
clone size: -
V gene: TRBV19

CDR3 protein: CASRRGAGGNGYTF
J gene: TRBJ1-2
clone size: once
V gene: TRBV19

CDR3 protein: CASSYSTGGLETQYF
J gene: TRBJ2-5
clone size: -
V gene: TRBV6-6

CDR3 protein: CASSLVGGVTTDTQYF
J gene: TRBJ2-3
clone size: -
V gene: TRBV5-1

CDR3 protein: CASSLGGTDGYTF
J gene: TRBJ1-2
clone size: once
V gene: TRBV7-6

CDR3 protein: CASQGAPGQPQHF
J gene: TRBJ1-5
clone size: -
V gene: TRBV6-6

CDR3 protein: CASSITGTQNEKLFF
J gene: TRBJ1-4
clone size: -
V gene: TRBV3-1/TRBV3-2

CDR3 protein: CASSYLQGGKAFF
J gene: TRBJ1-1
clone size: once
V gene: TRBV6-5

CDR3 protein: CASSSSHGSYEQYF
J gene: TRBJ2-7
clone size: -
V gene: TRBV19

CDR3 protein: CASSYWRGSNTGELFF
J gene: TRBJ2-2
clone size: -
V gene: TRBV6-6

CDR3 protein: CASSFLGQFNAYEQYF
J gene: TRBJ2-7
clone size: -
V gene: TRBV27

CDR3 protein: CASSQTRDGGRRPMNTEAFF
J gene: TRBJ1-1
clone size: -
V gene: TRBV4-2

CDR3 protein: CASSLRDSTDTQYF
J gene: TRBJ2-3
clone size: -
V gene: TRBV7-2

CDR3 protein: CASSLGWTSGQETQYF
J gene: TRBJ2-5
clone size: -
V gene: TRBV7-2

CDR3 protein: CASSVGQGNQPQHF
J gene: TRBJ1-5
clone size: -
V gene: TRBV5-1

CDR3 protein: CASSQAEWSGYTF
J gene: TRBJ1-2
clone size: -
V gene: TRBV4-2

CDR3 protein: CASSGSGVLGAEKLFF
J gene: TRBJ1-4
clone size: -
V gene: TRBV5-1

CDR3 protein: CASGSRGAAGEETQYF
J gene: TRBJ2-5
clone size: -
V gene: TRBV12-5

CDR3 protein: CASSQDTTDWETQYF
J gene: TRBJ2-5
clone size: -
V gene: TRBV4-2

CDR3 protein: CASRLRQGATEQFF
J gene: TRBJ2-1
clone size: -
V gene: TRBV28

CDR3 protein: CASSLDPGWGTGELFF
J gene: TRBJ2-2
clone size: -
V gene: TRBV27

CDR3 protein: CAISESGTGGAFF
J gene: TRBJ1-1
clone size: -
V gene: TRBV10-3

CDR3 protein: CASSPWGGGDTDTQYF
J gene: TRBJ2-3
clone size: -
V gene: TRBV6-2/TRBV6-3

CDR3 protein: CASNTGGVSSYNSPLHF
J gene: TRBJ1-6
clone size: -
V gene: TRBV28

CDR3 protein: CASSYSGGMGNQPQHF
J gene: TRBJ1-5
clone size: -
V gene: TRBV6-6

CDR3 protein: CASSKTGPADTQYF
J gene: TRBJ2-3
clone size: -
V gene: TRBV11-2

CDR3 protein: CASSRDRGTDTQYF
J gene: TRBJ2-3
clone size: -
V gene: TRBV18

CDR3 protein: CASKGQQNTEAFF
J gene: TRBJ1-1
clone size: -
V gene: TRBV19

CDR3 protein: CAATKVVAGGDTQYF
J gene: TRBJ2-3
clone size: -
V gene: TRBV6-5

CDR3 protein: CASSNLHGARGRGGNTIYF
J gene: TRBJ1-3
clone size: -
V gene: TRBV21-1